Below, 29 T cell receptor beta chains from the same sample are listed, as sequenced in a study of T cell changes during pregnancy in multiple sclerosis. The repertoire was sequenced with immunoSEQ multiplex PCR; TCRdb's copy has only in-frame clones and lacks some. Of 79,000 or so clones listed, 88% are singletons. The source was peripheral blood, collected before pregnancy. These receptors all come from a female donor with multiple sclerosis, enrolled in a pregnancy study.

J is TRBJ1-5 and V is TRBV7-2; D unresolved. This CDR3 spans 13 amino acids. V was pared by 1 base and J by 6 bases, with 7 bases between. Germline V gene sequence: CDR1 SGHTA, CDR2 FQGNSA. CDR3: CASSLDFSQPQHF. The CDR3 DNA sequence: TGTGCCAGCAGCTTAGATTTCAGTCAGCCCCAGCATTTT.

The rearrangement joins TRBV6-5 to TRBJ1-2; no clear D. Germline CDR1 and CDR2: MNHEY and SVGAGI. The CDR3 has 14 residues. Trimming left V 2 bases short and J 8 bases short, with 15 bases between. The DNA of the CDR3 is TGTGCCAGCAGTTACACGGCTGTCCGAGGAGGCTACACCTTC. This encodes CASSYTAVRGGYTF.

The chain combines TRBV30 with TRBJ2-3, with D possibly TRBD1 on 5 matching bases. V gave up 5 bases and J gave up 2 bases, with 14 bases separating them. The germline gives CDR1 GTSNPN, CDR2 SVGIG (reference sequence). CDR3 size: 14 residues. The CDR3 is CAWSRGSDTDTQYF. In DNA, the CDR3 is TGTGCCTGGTCTAGGGGATCCGACACAGATACGCAGTATTTT. Drawing the rest from reference TRBV30 and TRBJ2-3, the complete variable domain is SQTIHQWPATLVQPVGSPLSLECTVEGTSNPNLYWYRQAAGRGLQLLFYSVGIGQISSEVPQNLSASRPQDRQFILSSKKLLLSDSGFYLCAWSRGSDTDTQYFGPGTRLTVL.

This chain connects TRBV5-1 to TRBJ2-4, with 10 bases that match TRBD2. Germline loops: CDR1 SGHRS, CDR2 YFSETQ. The CDR3 runs 17 residues. The V and J ends lost 3 bases and 2 bases, in that order; junction bases with no gene match: 8. In nucleotides, the CDR3 is TGCGCCAGCAGCTCTGGACTAGCGGATGATACCAAAAACATTCAGTACTTC. As protein: CASSSGLADDTKNIQYF.

The CDR3 DNA reads as TGTGCCAGCAGCTTGGGCCGGGACACCTCACGGGGCTATGGCTACACCTTC. It translates to CASSLGRDTSRGYGYTF. The chain combines TRBV5-4 with TRBJ1-2, with D tentatively TRBD1 (6 bases). V gave up 0 bases and J gave up 4 bases, with 19 bases separating them. Germline V CDR1 and CDR2: SGHNT, YYREEE (reference sequence). This CDR3 has 17 residues.

This sequence joins TRBV6-1 and TRBJ1-5; 9 bases are a match to TRBD1. Losses at the gene ends were 5 bases for V and 5 bases for J; bases not matched to a gene: 7. CDR1 MNHNS and CDR2 SASEGT come from the germline V gene. CDR3 length: 15 amino acids. The chain's CDR3 is CASSIIQGADQPQHF. CDR3 coding DNA: TGTGCCAGCAGTATAATACAGGGGGCGGATCAGCCCCAGCATTTT.

J is TRBJ1-5 and V is TRBV10-3; D not certain. The CDR3 extends over 13 amino acids. The germline gives CDR1 ENHRY, CDR2 SYGVKD. The V end was cut by 4 bases, the J end by 1 base, with 5 bases between. This CDR3 is CAISVESNQPQHF. The CDR3 coding sequence is TGTGCCATCAGTGTTGAGAGCAATCAGCCCCAGCATTTT.

The chain carries TRBV30 and TRBJ2-7; D gene ambiguous. The length of the CDR3 is 14 residues. Between the trimmed V and J ends, which lost 0 bases and 3 bases, there was a span of 12 bases. CDR1 GTSNPN and CDR2 SVGIG come from the germline V gene (reference sequence). CDR3 loop: CAWSVVPGSYEQYF. The CDR3 bases are TGTGCCTGGAGTGTAGTTCCAGGTAGCTACGAGCAGTACTTC.

The V and J genes are TRBV6-5 and TRBJ2-5, with 10 positions matching TRBD2. This CDR3 comprises 16 residues. The germline V gene has CDR1 MNHEY and CDR2 SVGAGI. V shed 0 bases, J shed 0 bases, and the junction held 1 base outside the gene matches. In DNA form, the CDR3 reads TGTGCCAGCAGTTACTCCCTAGCGGGGGACCAAGAGACCCAGTACTTC. This sequence encodes CASSYSLAGDQETQYF.

V usage is TRBV4-1 and J usage is TRBJ2-1; 7 bases match TRBD2. V lost 0 bases and J lost 9; bases outside the gene matches: 17. CDR1 MGHRA and CDR2 YSYEKL come from the germline V gene. There are 18 residues in the CDR3. Written as DNA, the CDR3 is TGCGCCAGCAGCCAAGATCCAGGAGGAGGCGGGAGAAGGATTGAGCAGTTCTTC. Its protein product is CASSQDPGGGGRRIEQFF.

This chain joins TRBV27 and TRBJ2-7; 9 nucleotides line up with TRBD2. This CDR3 is built from 13 residues. Trimming removed 6 bases from V and 1 base from J; junction bases left unmatched: 1. From germline, CDR1 is MNHEY and CDR2 SMNVEV (reference sequence). CDR3 amino acids: CASRAGGSYEQYF. CDR3 in DNA: TGTGCCAGCAGAGCGGGGGGTTCCTACGAGCAGTACTTC.

CDR3 bases: TGTGCCAGCAGTTCACTGAGGGGAGGAGGCTACACCTTC. Protein sequence: CASSSLRGGGYTF. The chain recombines TRBV11-2 with TRBJ1-2; D is perhaps TRBD1 (5 bases). V shed 6 bases and J shed 8 bases, with 16 bases lying between them. The CDR3 is 13 residues long. Germline CDR1 and CDR2: SGHAT and FQNNGV.

V is TRBV9 and J is TRBJ2-7; 9 bases fit TRBD1. Trimming took 0 bases from V and 4 from J; bases not matched to a gene: 2. This CDR3 is built from 14 residues. Germline V lookup: CDR1 SGDLS, CDR2 YYNGEE. The CDR3 coding sequence is TGTGCCAGCAGCGTAGCACAGGGGGCATACGAGCAGTACTTC. Its translation is CASSVAQGAYEQYF.

Concerning this clone: Other DNA sequences in the sample encode the same CDR3. This rearrangement joins TRBV29-1 to TRBJ2-5, with 8 bases fitting TRBD2. This CDR3 comprises 13 residues. With 4 bases clipped from V and 1 base from J, the junction kept 2 bases outside the gene matches. Germline loops: CDR1 SQVTM, CDR2 ANQGSEA. CDR3 sequence reads: CSVAGTSQETQYF. The CDR3 DNA follows: TGCAGCGTTGCCGGGACTAGCCAAGAGACCCAGTACTTC.

This chain joins TRBV6-1 and TRBJ1-5; a possible D gene is TRBD1 (6 bases). The CDR3 loop spans 15 amino acids. CDR1 and CDR2 from the germline V gene are MNHNS and SASEGT. Trimming removed 6 bases at V and 9 bases at J, with 21 bases between. The CDR3 DNA reads TGTGCCAGCAGCCGACTGGACAGACCCCAGGGGCCCCAGCATTTT. Translation: CASSRLDRPQGPQHF.

The rearrangement links TRBV7-2 to TRBJ2-7, with D unresolved. CDR1 SGHTA and CDR2 FQGNSA come from the germline V gene. V gave up 6 bases and J gave up 2 bases, with 11 bases separating them. The CDR3 covers 13 residues. Here the CDR3 reads CASSSTPAYEQYF. The CDR3 region has the DNA TGTGCCAGCAGTTCGACTCCCGCCTACGAGCAGTACTTC. Using reference TRBV7-2 and TRBJ2-7 for the parts outside the CDR3, the full variable domain is GAGVSQSPSNKVTEKGKDVELRCDPISGHTALYWYRQSLGQGLEFLIYFQGNSAPDKSGLPSDRFSAERTGGSVSTLTIQRTQQEDSAVYLCASSSTPAYEQYFGPGTRLTVT.

A few counts support this clone. The rearrangement joins TRBV9 to TRBJ1-5; D possibly corresponds to TRBD1 (6 bases). CDR3 length: 14 residues. V was trimmed by 3 bases and J by 8 bases, leaving 15 bases between them. Per the germline V gene, CDR1 is SGDLS and CDR2 is YYNGEE. CDR3 in DNA: TGTGCCAGCAGCGCCCAACAGGGTCTGGAGCCCCAGCATTTT. Translated: CASSAQQGLEPQHF.

The chain combines TRBV5-1 with TRBJ1-2; 9 nucleotides agree with TRBD1. Unmatched junction bases numbered 5, after V lost 4 bases and J lost 1 base. This CDR3 region has 15 residues. Per germline, CDR1 SGHRS and CDR2 YFSETQ. The CDR3 DNA reads as TGCGCCAGCAGCCTAGGACAGGGGCATAACTATGGCTACACCTTC. Translated, it gives CASSLGQGHNYGYTF.

The V call is TRBV30, the J call TRBJ2-1; 7 bases match TRBD2. V gave up 3 bases and J gave up 8 bases; unmatched junction bases: 10. Germline V gene lookup returns CDR1 GTSNPN and CDR2 SVGIG (reference sequence). CDR3 length: 14 residues. The CDR3 nucleotides read TGTGCCTGGAGCAAAGGACCTAGCGGCTATGAGCAGTTCTTC. Its translation is CAWSKGPSGYEQFF.

This clone was detected a few times. The rearrangement joins TRBV9 to TRBJ1-2, with D possibly TRBD1 on 6 matching bases. The CDR3 spans 15 residues. With 3 bases removed from V and 5 bases from J, the gap between germline ends came to 17 bases. Germline CDR1 and CDR2: SGDLS and YYNGEE. The CDR3 bases are TGTGCCAGCAGCGACGATCTCGGACAGAAATATGGCTACACCTTC. This encodes CASSDDLGQKYGYTF.

The V gene is TRBV30, the J gene TRBJ1-6; weak D call: TRBD1 (6 bases). The V and J ends lost 4 bases and 2 bases respectively, with 15 bases between them. This CDR3 contains 16 residues. Per the germline V gene, CDR1 is GTSNPN and CDR2 is SVGIG (reference sequence). CDR3 bases: TGTGCCTGGAATCGGGGGGGCGTTCCCTATAATTCACCCCTCCACTTT. The encoded protein is CAWNRGGVPYNSPLHF.

This chain connects TRBV4-3 to TRBJ2-7; D remains ambiguous. The CDR3 is made up of 16 amino acids. V was shortened by 0 bases and J by 2 bases, with 14 bases between the two germline ends. Germline lookup yields CDR1 LGHNA and CDR2 YSLEER. CDR3 residues: CASSQDSSQITYEQYF. DNA of the CDR3: TGCGCCAGCAGCCAAGATTCCAGTCAGATAACCTACGAGCAGTACTTC.

The rearrangement links TRBV6-5 to TRBJ1-4; D remains ambiguous. The V gene's germline CDR1 is MNHEY and CDR2 SVGAGI. The CDR3 covers 15 residues. Between the trimmed V and J ends, which lost 4 bases and 7 bases, there was a span of 16 bases. CDR3 sequence: CASSSPRGVGEKLFF. The CDR3 DNA reads TGTGCCAGCAGTTCCCCGCGCGGTGTTGGTGAAAAACTGTTTTTT.

There are a few counts of this clone. V is TRBV7-2 and J is TRBJ2-3; no clear D gene. Germline CDR1 SGHTA, CDR2 FQGNSA. V was pared by 5 bases and J by 1 base, with 13 bases between. This CDR3 contains 15 residues. CDR3 sequence reads: CASSPTYLGTDTQYF. Written as DNA, the CDR3 is TGTGCCAGCAGCCCCACCTACCTAGGCACAGATACGCAGTATTTT. Based on the CDR3 plus reference TRBV7-2 and TRBJ2-3, the full variable domain is GAGVSQSPSNKVTEKGKDVELRCDPISGHTALYWYRQSLGQGLEFLIYFQGNSAPDKSGLPSDRFSAERTGGSVSTLTIQRTQQEDSAVYLCASSPTYLGTDTQYFGPGTRLTVL.

The chain links TRBV6-5 to TRBJ1-2, with 7 bases matching TRBD1. The junction had 10 bases not matched to a gene; V was cut back by 3 bases and J by 6 bases. The CDR3 runs to 15 residues. The germline V gene encodes CDR1 MNHEY and CDR2 SVGAGI. This chain's CDR3 is CASSYLRDSEDGYTF. The CDR3 DNA sequence: TGTGCCAGCAGTTATTTGCGGGACAGTGAGGATGGCTACACCTTC.

The genes are TRBV10-3 and TRBJ2-1; D might be TRBD1 (5 bases). CDR3 size: 14 residues. Germline CDR1 ENHRY, CDR2 SYGVKD. The V end was cut by 0 bases, the J end by 4 bases, with 7 bases between. The CDR3 is CAISESGVYNEQFF. Here the CDR3 DNA reads TGTGCCATCAGTGAGTCAGGGGTATACAATGAGCAGTTCTTC.

In its sample, this clone was seen once. The chain is built from TRBV6-1 and TRBJ2-2; D is ambiguous. The germline V gene has CDR1 MNHNS and CDR2 SASEGT. V dropped 7 bases and J dropped 4 bases, with 13 bases sitting between them. The CDR3 is 14 residues long. As DNA, the CDR3 is TGTGCCAGCATCCACTTGTACTCCACCGGGGAGCTGTTTTTT. Translating gives CASIHLYSTGELFF.

The chain links TRBV30 to TRBJ1-5; 8 bases match TRBD1. CDR1 is GTSNPN, CDR2 SVGIG, per germline (reference sequence). The CDR3 has 11 residues. V lost 2 bases, J lost 11 bases, and 2 bases stayed unmatched. CDR3 in DNA: TGTGCCTGGAGTACACAGGGGGCCCAGCATTTT. Amino acid sequence: CAWSTQGAQHF.

About this clone itself: Other DNA sequences from this sample encode an identical CDR3 as well. The chain couples TRBV7-6 to TRBJ1-1; D might be TRBD1 (5 bases). The germline V and J ends were trimmed by 6 bases and 8 bases, with 19 bases remaining between them. The CDR3 extends over 14 amino acids. In germline, CDR1 is SGHVS, CDR2 FNYEAQ. This chain's CDR3 is CASRDRFGATEAFF. The CDR3 region has the DNA TGTGCCAGCAGGGACCGTTTTGGGGCCACCGAAGCTTTCTTT.